What follows are 13 T cell receptor beta chains derived from one specimen sequenced in a study of OX40 agonist ivuxolimab in advanced cancers. Method: immunoSEQ multiplex PCR; TCRdb's copy keeps in-frame clones and lacks some. The data show about 39,000 clones, roughly 77% seen once. Material: CD4+ or CD8+ T cells sorted from blood, obtained in a trial of the OX40 agonist ivuxolimab. The receptors derive from an adult with an advanced solid tumor such as melanoma, head and neck, liver or kidney cancer.

This clone has just one count. The chain uses TRBV15 and TRBJ1-5; 9 positions match TRBD1. The ends lost 6 bases at V and 4 bases at J; junction bases unmatched: 4. CDR1 and CDR2 (germline): LNHNV, YYDKDF (reference sequence). The CDR3 has 14 amino acids. The CDR3 spells CATRGQGWNQPQHF. In nucleotides, the CDR3 is TGTGCCACCAGGGGACAGGGATGGAATCAGCCCCAGCATTTT. Complete variable domain (other parts from reference TRBV15 and TRBJ1-5): DAMVIQNPRYQVTQFGKPVTLSCSQTLNHNVMYWYQQKSSQAPKLLFHYYDKDFNNEADTPDNFQSRRPNTSFCFLDIRSPGLGDTAMYLCATRGQGWNQPQHFGDGTRLSIL.

The chain recombines TRBV19 with TRBJ2-3; a weak D match, TRBD2 (6 bases). V lost 6 bases to trimming and J lost 2 bases, with 15 bases between them. CDR3 length: 15 residues. The germline gives CDR1 LNHDA, CDR2 SQIVND (reference sequence). The chain's CDR3 is CASSITGSFTDTQYF. CDR3 sequence (DNA): TGTGCCAGTAGCATCACCGGGAGTTTCACAGATACGCAGTATTTT.

This sequence joins TRBV7-3 and TRBJ2-1, with a possible D match to TRBD2 (5 bases). Trimming stripped 5 bases from V and 1 base from J, with 15 bases between. The CDR3 has 16 residues. CDR1 and CDR2 from the germline V gene are SGHTA and FQGTGA. This CDR3 reads CASSLGSAVSYNEQFF. CDR3 coding DNA: TGTGCCAGCAGCCTGGGGTCAGCGGTTTCCTACAATGAGCAGTTCTTC.

V gene TRBV4-1 combines with J gene TRBJ2-5; D gene uncertain. The J call may not be correct, given that the DNA end is closer to TRBJ2-7. From germline, CDR1 is MGHRA and CDR2 YSYEKL. The CDR3 extends over 13 amino acids. The CDR3 region is CASSQILVSEQYF. The CDR3 DNA sequence: TGCGCCAGCAGCCAGATTCTAGTTTCCGAGCAGTACTTC.

The gene calls are TRBV11-1 and TRBJ2-1, with 9 bases fitting TRBD2. The J segment lost 8 bases and the V segment lost 8 bases, leaving 10 bases of the junction unmatched. Germline V lookup: CDR1 SGHAT, CDR2 FQDESV (reference sequence). The CDR3 length is 14 residues. The CDR3 spells CASGLSGRDDEQFF. Here the CDR3 DNA reads TGTGCCAGCGGACTTAGCGGGAGAGATGATGAGCAGTTCTTC.

This chain links TRBV6-5 with TRBJ2-5; D is uncertain. Trimming pared 2 bases from V and 4 bases from J, leaving 11 bases between. This CDR3 spans 14 amino acids. CDR1 and CDR2 (germline): MNHEY, SVGAGI. This chain's CDR3 is CASSYRVPPETQYF. As DNA, the CDR3 is TGTGCCAGCAGTTACAGGGTCCCCCCAGAGACCCAGTACTTC.

The rearrangement joins TRBV6-1 to TRBJ1-3; D possibly corresponds to TRBD1 (5 bases). CDR1 and CDR2 from the germline V gene are MNHNS and SASEGT. The CDR3 is made up of 15 amino acids. Trimming cost V 6 bases and J 0 bases, with 12 bases left between them. The CDR3 nucleotides are TGTGCCAGCAGCCCGGGGAGGGGCTCTGGAAACACCATATATTTT. Amino acids: CASSPGRGSGNTIYF.

This chain connects TRBV29-1 to TRBJ2-3; TRBD2 is a possible D gene (6 bases). Germline V lookup: CDR1 SQVTM, CDR2 ANQGSEA. V was cut by 2 bases and J by 2 bases, with 14 bases left in between. The CDR3 length is 15 residues. DNA of the CDR3: TGCAGCGTTGAATGGCTAGCGATGATCACAGATACGCAGTATTTT. Encoded protein: CSVEWLAMITDTQYF.

V and J are TRBV5-1 and TRBJ2-2, with no clear D. V was pared by 1 base and J by 0 bases, with 4 bases between. The CDR3 sequence is 14 residues long. From germline, CDR1 is SGHRS and CDR2 YFSETQ. The DNA for the CDR3 is TGCGCCAGCAGCTTGAACCCGAACACCGGGGAGCTGTTTTTT. As protein: CASSLNPNTGELFF.

The genes are TRBV5-4 and TRBJ1-2; possibly TRBD1 for D (6 bases). The length of the CDR3 is 13 residues. In germline, CDR1 is SGHNT, CDR2 YYREEE (reference sequence). The ends were cut back, 7 bases at V and 1 base at J, with 11 bases in the middle. The CDR3 protein is CASGQGYNYGYTF. CDR3 nucleotide sequence: TGTGCCAGCGGTCAGGGGTATAACTATGGCTACACCTTC.

The rearrangement joins TRBV14 to TRBJ1-4, with a possible D match to TRBD1 (6 bases). The CDR3 spans 18 residues. Trimming removed 1 base at V and 5 bases at J, with 20 bases between. Germline V CDR1 and CDR2: SGHDN, FVKESK. The CDR3 sequence is CASSQGIAGARGNEKLFF. CDR3 coding DNA: TGTGCCAGCAGCCAAGGGATAGCGGGGGCGCGTGGGAATGAAAAACTGTTTTTT.

This chain joins TRBV18 and TRBJ1-1; TRBD1 agrees at 9 bases. The CDR3 runs to 13 residues. J gave up 6 bases and V 6 bases, and 5 bases lay outside the gene matches. Germline-derived CDR1 and CDR2 are KGHSH and LQKENI. In nucleotides, the CDR3 is TGTGCCAGCTCCGAGCGACAGGGGGCTGAAGCTTTCTTT. Its translation: CASSERQGAEAFF.

CDR3 DNA: TGTGCCAGCAGTCCTGGGAGGCGAAATCAGCCCCAGCATTTT. Amino acids: CASSPGRRNQPQHF. The rearrangement uses TRBV21-1 and TRBJ1-5. TRBV21-1 is classified as a pseudogene. The CDR3 runs 14 residues.